This TCR beta chain was identified during a study of control samples from healthy donors and cancer patients. Germline-derived CDR1 and CDR2 are MNHNY and SVGAGI (reference sequence). Trimming took off 6 bases at V and 0 bases at J, with 12 bases between the two ends. The CDR3 loop spans 15 amino acids. Produced via immunoSEQ multiplex PCR; TCRdb's table is partial and in-frame only. The repertoire holds 95,000 to 150,000 clones, approximately 84% seen once, with 1.5% to 2% in the top ten. Sequencing used blood. The chain employs TRBV6-6 and TRBJ1-3; TRBD1 might be the D (5 bases). The TCR comes from a man younger than 35 in good health. CDR3 coding DNA: TGTGCCAGCAGCCACAGGTTTTTCTCTGGAAACACCATATATTTT. This sequence encodes CASSHRFFSGNTIYF.